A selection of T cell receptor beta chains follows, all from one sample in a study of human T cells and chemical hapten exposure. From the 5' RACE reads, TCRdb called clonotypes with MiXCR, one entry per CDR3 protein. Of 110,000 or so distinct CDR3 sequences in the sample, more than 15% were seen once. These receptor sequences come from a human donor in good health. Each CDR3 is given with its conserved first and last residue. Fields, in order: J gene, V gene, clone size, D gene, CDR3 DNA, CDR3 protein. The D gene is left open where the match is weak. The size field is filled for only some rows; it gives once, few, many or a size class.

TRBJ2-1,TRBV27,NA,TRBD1,TGTGCCAGCAGTTTAGTGCCCGGACAGGGGGCAGATTACAATGAGCAGTTCTTC,CASSLVPGQGADYNEQFF
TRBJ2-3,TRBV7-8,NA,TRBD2,TGTGCCAGCAGCTTACAGCGGGAGACAGATACGCAGTATTTT,CASSLQRETDTQYF
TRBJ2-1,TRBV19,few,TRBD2,TGTGCCAGTAGGGGAGCTAGCGGGAGGGCCTACAATGAGCAGTTCTTC,CASRGASGRAYNEQFF
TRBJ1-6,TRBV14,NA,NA,TGTGCCAGCAGCCAAGAACGGATCCATAATTCACCCCTCCACTTT,CASSQERIHNSPLHF
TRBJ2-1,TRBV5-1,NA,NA,TGCGCCAGCAGCTTGTCCCTAGCTAATGAGCAGTTCTTC,CASSLSLANEQFF
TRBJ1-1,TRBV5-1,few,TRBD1,TGCGCCAGCAGCTGGGACAGTCTGAACACTGAAGCTTTCTTT,CASSWDSLNTEAFF
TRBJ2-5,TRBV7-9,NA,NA,TGTGCCAGCAGCTATCACAGGGTACACTACCAAGAGACCCAGTACTTC,CASSYHRVHYQETQYF
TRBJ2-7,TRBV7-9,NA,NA,TGTGCCAGCATGGGGGACGAGCAGTACTTC,CASMGDEQYF
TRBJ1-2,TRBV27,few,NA,TGTGCCAGCAGTTTATCGACTGGGACGGCCCCCCCCTATGGCTACACCTTC,CASSLSTGTAPPYGYTF
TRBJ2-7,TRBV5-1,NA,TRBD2,TGCGCCAGCAGCTCAAGCGGGAGCCGAGGGGCCTACGAGCAGTACTTC,CASSSSGSRGAYEQYF
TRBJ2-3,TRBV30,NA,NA,TGTGCCTGTTCGCCAGATACGCAGTATTTT,CACSPDTQYF
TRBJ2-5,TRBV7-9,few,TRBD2,TGTGCCAGCAGTCAAGGACTAGCAGACGAGACCCAGTACTTC,CASSQGLADETQYF
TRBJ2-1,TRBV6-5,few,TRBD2,TGTGCCAGCAGTTACTCTCTATTTAGGACTAGCGGGAACAATGAGCAGTTCTTC,CASSYSLFRTSGNNEQFF
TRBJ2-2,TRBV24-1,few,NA,TGTGCCACCAGCCCGGGACTTAACGCCGGGGAGCTGTTTTTT,CATSPGLNAGELFF
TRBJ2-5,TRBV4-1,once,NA,TGCGCCAGCAGCCAAGAAGCCCCTGTCATCTTCTCGGGGACCCAGTACTTC,CASSQEAPVIFSGTQYF
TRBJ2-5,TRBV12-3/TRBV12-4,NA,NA,TGTGCCAGCAGTCAAAACAGGATCCAAGAGACCCAGTACTTC,CASSQNRIQETQYF
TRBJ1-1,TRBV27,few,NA,TGTGCCAGCAGTTGGGGCAGTCTGAACACTGAAGCTTTCTTT,CASSWGSLNTEAFF
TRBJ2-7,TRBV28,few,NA,TGTGCCAGCAGTTTTTGGGACCTGGAGCAGTACTTC,CASSFWDLEQYF
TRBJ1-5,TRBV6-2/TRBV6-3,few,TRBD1,TGTGCCAGCAGTACCCCGACAGGGGCACCGTATAGCAATCAGCCCCAGCATTTT,CASSTPTGAPYSNQPQHF
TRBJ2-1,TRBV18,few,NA,TGTGCCAGCTCACCACGGGACGAGCAGTTCTTC,CASSPRDEQFF
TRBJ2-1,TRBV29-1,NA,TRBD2,TGCAGCGTTGAAGTCCGGGGACTAGCCGACAATGAGCAGTTCTTC,CSVEVRGLADNEQFF
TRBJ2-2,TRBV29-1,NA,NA,TGCAGCGCTATAAAAGGAGGTGGCAGGGCGAACACCGGGGAGCTGTTTTTT,CSAIKGGGRANTGELFF
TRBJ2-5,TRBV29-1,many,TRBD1,TGCAGCGAGGCCGGGACAGCTCAAGAGACCCAGTACTTC,CSEAGTAQETQYF
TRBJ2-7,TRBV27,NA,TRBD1,TGTGCCAGCAGTTTACTAGGGACAGTCTACGAGCAGTACTTC,CASSLLGTVYEQYF
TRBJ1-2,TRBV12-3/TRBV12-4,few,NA,TGTGCCAGCAGTTTGAAACCCCAAGATGGCTACACCTTC,CASSLKPQDGYTF
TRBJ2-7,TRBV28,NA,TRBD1,TGTGCCAGCAGTTTAATACAGGGGGTGGAAAAAGTCTACGAGCAGTACTTC,CASSLIQGVEKVYEQYF
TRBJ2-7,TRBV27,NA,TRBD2,TGTGCCAGCAGTTCCCCCCGTGGTAGCGGGAGACTGGGGCAGTACTTC,CASSSPRGSGRLGQYF
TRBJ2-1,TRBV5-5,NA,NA,TGTGCCAGCACCCGAAGGTGGGACGGGACCCACTCCTACAATGAGCAGTTCTTC,CASTRRWDGTHSYNEQFF
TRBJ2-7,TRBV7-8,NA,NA,TGTGCCAGCAGCCTCCCCCAGGAGTTACACGAGCAGTACTTC,CASSLPQELHEQYF
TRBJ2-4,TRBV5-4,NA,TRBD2,TGTGCCAGCAGCTTGGAACTAGCGGAAAACATTCAGTACTTC,CASSLELAENIQYF
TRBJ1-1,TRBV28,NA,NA,TGTGCCAGCAGCCCTACCCCGGGGGGCCGCACTGAAGCTTTCTTT,CASSPTPGGRTEAFF
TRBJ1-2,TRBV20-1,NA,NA,TGCAGTGCTTCCCTGGGGGGGGCGCGATGGTCTCCATACTACACCTTC,CSASLGGARWSPYYTF
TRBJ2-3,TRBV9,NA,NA,TGTGCCAGCAGCGTAGAGTCCAGGGCCCGGCTAGATACGCAGTATTTT,CASSVESRARLDTQYF
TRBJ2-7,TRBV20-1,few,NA,TGCAGTGCTAGATACAGGGTCCTCTCCTACGAGCAGTACTTC,CSARYRVLSYEQYF
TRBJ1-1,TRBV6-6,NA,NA,TGTGCCAGCAGTTACTCGACGGGGTTCACTGAAGCTTTCTTT,CASSYSTGFTEAFF
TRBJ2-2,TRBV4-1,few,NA,TGCGCCAGCAGCCAAGGCCTAGCCCGGAGTACCGGGGAGCTGTTTTTT,CASSQGLARSTGELFF
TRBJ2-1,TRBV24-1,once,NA,TGTGCCACCAGTGGGACGGGGTACAATGAGCAGTTCTTC,CATSGTGYNEQFF
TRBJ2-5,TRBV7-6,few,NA,TGTGCCAGCAGCTTAGTTGTAATCGGGGGCATTTATCAAGAGACCCAGTACTTC,CASSLVVIGGIYQETQYF
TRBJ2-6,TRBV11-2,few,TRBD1,TGTGCCAGCAGCCAACAGGGGGCAAAGGCTGGGGCCAACGTCCTGACTTTC,CASSQQGAKAGANVLTF
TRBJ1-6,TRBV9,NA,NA,TGTGCCAGCAGCGTAGCTCTGTATAATTCACCCCTCCACTTT,CASSVALYNSPLHF
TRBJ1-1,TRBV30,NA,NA,TGCTCGACAGCCGCGTTTACTGAAGCTTTCTTT,CSTAAFTEAFF
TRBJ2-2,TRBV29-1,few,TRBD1,TGCAGCGCCACCGAGACAGGGGCGGCCGGGGAGCTGTTTTTT,CSATETGAAGELFF
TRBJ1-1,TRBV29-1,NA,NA,TGCAGCGTTGAGGGGCGAGTGAACACTGAAGCTTTCTTT,CSVEGRVNTEAFF
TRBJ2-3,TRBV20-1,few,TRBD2,TGCAGTGCCCGGACTAGCGGGAGTGCAGATACGCAGTATTTT,CSARTSGSADTQYF
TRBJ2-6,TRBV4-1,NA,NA,TGCGCCAGCAGCCAGTACCAGGGCTCTGGGGCCAACGTCCTGACTTTC,CASSQYQGSGANVLTF
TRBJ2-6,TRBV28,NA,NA,TGTGCCAGCAGTTTACTCGGCTCTGGGGCCAACGTCCTGACTTTC,CASSLLGSGANVLTF
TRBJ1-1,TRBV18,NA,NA,TGTGCCAGCTCACATATCCAGGGACCGATGAACACTGAAGCTTTCTTT,CASSHIQGPMNTEAFF
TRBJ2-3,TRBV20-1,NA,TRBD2,TGCAGTGCTGACGGACTAGCGGGAATCACAGATACGCAGTATTTT,CSADGLAGITDTQYF
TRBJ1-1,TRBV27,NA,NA,TGTGCCAGCAGCCTATCTTATCGGGGTAGGACTGAAGCTTTCTTT,CASSLSYRGRTEAFF
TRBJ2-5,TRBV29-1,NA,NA,TGCAGCGTCCTGTGGGTGAAAGAGACCCAGTACTTC,CSVLWVKETQYF
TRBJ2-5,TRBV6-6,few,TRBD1,TGTGCCAGCAGTTATGGGACAGGGTACCAAGAGACCCAGTACTTC,CASSYGTGYQETQYF
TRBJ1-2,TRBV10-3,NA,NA,TGTGCCACCCGTGAAGCCGCCTACACCTTC,CATREAAYTF